Following are 6 T cell receptor beta chains from one sample sequenced in a study of T cells after yellow fever vaccination. TCRdb re-called the 5' RACE reads through MiXCR, storing one row per CDR3 protein. The repertoire has 15,000 to 20,000 distinct CDR3 sequences, 4% of them found once; the top ten carry over 0.4%. The source material was PBMCs, either bulk or a sorted T-cell subset (CD4+, CD8+, memory, or dextramer-sorted; not recorded which), sampled 15 days after the yellow fever booster vaccination. These receptor sequences come from a young man who received the YFV17D yellow fever vaccine.

This clonotype was seen ten or more times. The chain joins TRBV5-4 to TRBJ1-4; D uncertain. The J call may be faulty, since TRBJ2-2 better matches the DNA end. The CDR3 contains 12 residues. CDR1 is SGHNT, CDR2 YYREEE, per germline (reference sequence). CDR3 sequence (DNA): TGTGCCAGCAGCTTGGAAAACATGGAGCTGTTTTTT. Amino acid sequence: CASSLENMELFF.

Many counts were recorded for this clonotype. J is TRBJ2-7 and V is TRBV2; a weak D match, TRBD1 (5 bases). Deletions cut 3 bases from V and 7 bases from J, with 16 bases between. The CDR3 has 14 residues. The germline V gene encodes CDR1 SNHLY and CDR2 FYNNEI. In DNA, the CDR3 is TGTGCCAGCAGTGAGTCAGGGCCAATAAGAGAGCAGTACTTC. As protein: CASSESGPIREQYF.

This clonotype has ten or more counts. The rearrangement uses TRBV6-5 and TRBJ1-2, with D maybe TRBD1 (5 bases). Trimming removed 5 bases at V and 8 bases at J, with 15 bases between. In germline, CDR1 is MNHEY, CDR2 SVGAGI. This CDR3 comprises 13 residues. CDR3 DNA: TGTGCCAGCAGTCCACCGGGACCCGTCGGCTACACCTTC. Translation: CASSPPGPVGYTF.

This clonotype was counted at least ten times. Here the CDR3 DNA reads TGTGCCAGCAGCGTATCCATGCCTGGGGCGAGGGGTAACTACGAGCAGTACTTC. Translation: CASSVSMPGARGNYEQYF. The V call is TRBV11-2, the J call TRBJ2-7, with D perhaps matching TRBD1 or TRBD2 (5 bases each). CDR3 length: 18 residues. V lost 5 bases and J 3 bases, leaving 26 bases between the germline ends. Germline V gene data show CDR1 as SGHAT and CDR2 as FQNNGV.

This clonotype was seen ten or more times. The V call is TRBV12-3 or TRBV12-4, the J call TRBJ2-7, with 10 bases identical to TRBD2. The CDR3 runs 15 residues. V dropped 4 bases and J dropped 3; count of bases not matched to a gene: 6. CDR3 region: CASSSSGSRLYEQYF. CDR3 DNA: TGTGCCAGCAGTTCTAGCGGGAGCAGGCTCTACGAGCAGTACTTC.

There are many counts of this clonotype. The chain joins TRBV28 to TRBJ1-2; 7 positions agree with TRBD1. From germline, CDR1 is MDHEN and CDR2 SYDVKM. V lost 8 bases to trimming and J lost 5 bases; unmatched junction nucleotides: 11. The CDR3 is 14 amino acids. CDR3 nucleotide sequence: TGTGCCAGCGGGGGCACGACAGGGCCATATGGCTACACCTTC. The encoded protein is CASGGTTGPYGYTF.